The clone carrying this TCR beta chain was observed a few times. Its antigen is currently unknown. TCRdb recomputed calls from the 5' RACE reads with MiXCR, one row per CDR3 protein. The sample holds around 200,000 distinct CDR3 sequences, approximately 16% seen once. The data stem from a study of T-cell memory formation after mild COVID-19. Findings of the study overall: Clones contracting over day 15 to 85 were CD4/CD8 balanced, with later expanders leaning CD4+.

This CDR3 has 16 residues. Trimming stripped 4 bases from V and 6 bases from J, with 21 bases between. Germline V gene sequence: CDR1 SGHDN, CDR2 FVKESK. Sequencing used PBMCs or a T cell subset sorted from them (not recorded which). This receptor was taken from an adult woman who had mild COVID-19 (a few samples of this study predate the infection). Cell type and time point are not known. V and J are TRBV14 and TRBJ1-1, with a weak D call TRBD1 (6 bases). CDR3 sequence (DNA): TGTGCCAGCAGCCCCGCTCATAAGGGGGTTACAGCTGAAGCTTTCTTT. Protein: CASSPAHKGVTAEAFF.